These T cell receptor beta chains were read from a single sample in a study of technical replicates of blood from several donors. The table came from immunoSEQ multiplex PCR; TCRdb's copy has only in-frame clones and leaves some out. Here the sample spans 75,000 to 100,000 clones, approximately 94% being singletons. Sequenced material: T cells isolated from PBMCs. The receptors here all came from a human donor in good health. CDR3s include the opening cysteine and the closing phenylalanine or tryptophan. A D gene is named only where the DNA matches it firmly. Clone size is given for some rows only: seen once, a few or many times, or a class if the clone is expanded.

>few|TRBJ1-2|-|TRBV7-9
TGTGCCAGCAGTTTTGTGGCCTATGGCTACACCTTC
CASSFVAYGYTF
>-|TRBJ1-2|-|TRBV6-5
TGTGCCAGCAGATCCGAGGTGGATATATATGGCTACACCTTC
CASRSEVDIYGYTF
>-|TRBJ1-1|-|TRBV7-2
TGTGCCAGCAGCATACGTCGGGGGACTGAAGCTTTCTTT
CASSIRRGTEAFF
>once|TRBJ2-1|-|TRBV4-1
TGCGCCAGCAGCCAAGGTAGCGTGGAGTACAATGAGCAGTTCTTC
CASSQGSVEYNEQFF
>-|TRBJ2-5|TRBD2|TRBV7-8
TGTGCCAGCAGCCTACGTCCTATGACTAGCGGGGGAGAGACCCAGTACTTC
CASSLRPMTSGGETQYF
>-|TRBJ2-2|TRBD2|TRBV2
TGTGCCAGCAGTAAGTGGACTAGCGGGAGGTCTGGCACCGGGGAGCTGTTTTTT
CASSKWTSGRSGTGELFF
>-|TRBJ2-5|-|TRBV11-2
TGTGCCAGCAGCCGAAGGACTGTGGGGGAGACCCAGTACTTC
CASSRRTVGETQYF
>-|TRBJ2-1|-|TRBV28
TGTGCCAGCAGTTTTCGTAGGAGCTCCTACAATGAGCAGTTCTTC
CASSFRRSSYNEQFF
>-|TRBJ1-2|TRBD1|TRBV19
TGTGCCAGTACCCCCTCGGACAGGGGATCCGGTGGCTACACCTTC
CASTPSDRGSGGYTF
>once|TRBJ2-3|TRBD1|TRBV11-3
TGTGCCAGCAGCGCCAGGACAGGGGTCGATACGCAGTATTTT
CASSARTGVDTQYF
>-|TRBJ2-3|-|TRBV9
TGTGCCAGCAGCGCCCGAACTACTCCTACAGATACGCAGTATTTT
CASSARTTPTDTQYF
>-|TRBJ2-7|-|TRBV5-6
TGTGCCAGCAGCTTGGTCGGGGCAGGGGGGTCCTACGAGCAGTACTTC
CASSLVGAGGSYEQYF
>-|TRBJ2-5|TRBD1|TRBV11-2
TGTGCCAGCAGCAGGGGACAGGGGCAAGAGACCCAGTACTTC
CASSRGQGQETQYF
>-|TRBJ1-2|-|TRBV6-5
TGTGCCAGCAGTTACTCGAGGGTGGCCTATGGCTACACCTTC
CASSYSRVAYGYTF
>-|TRBJ2-2|-|TRBV4-2
TGTGCCAGCAGCCAAGGGTCCGGTTTCAGCGACACCGGGGAGCTGTTTTTT
CASSQGSGFSDTGELFF
>-|TRBJ1-4|TRBD1|TRBV2
TGTGCCAGCAGGGAGACAGGGACGTGGACTAATGAAAAACTGTTTTTT
CASRETGTWTNEKLFF
>-|TRBJ1-5|TRBD1|TRBV5-6
TGTGCCAGCAGCTCCTCCGGGACAGCCCATCGAGCGCCCCAGCATTTT
CASSSSGTAHRAPQHF
>-|TRBJ2-4|-|TRBV2
TGTGCCAGCGTGCGGGAAGCCAAAAACATTCAGTACTTC
CASVREAKNIQYF
>-|TRBJ2-7|TRBD1|TRBV6-5
TGTGCCAGCAGACTATCCAGGGGGAGCTCCTACGAGCAGTACTTC
CASRLSRGSSYEQYF
>-|TRBJ1-1|-|TRBV5-1
TGCGCCAGCAGCTTGGATCCTGCAGGGGACACTGAAGCTTTCTTT
CASSLDPAGDTEAFF
>-|TRBJ2-1|TRBD2|TRBV5-1
TGCGCCAGCAGCTGGGGACTAGCGGAGACCTACAATGAGCAGTTCTTC
CASSWGLAETYNEQFF
>-|TRBJ1-2|TRBD1|TRBV5-1
TGCGCCAGCAGCTTGGATAGGGGGCGCGGCTACACCTTC
CASSLDRGRGYTF
>-|TRBJ1-5|-|TRBV6-6
TGTGCCAGCAGTTCTCAACAGGCCGGTAATCAGCCCCAGCATTTT
CASSSQQAGNQPQHF
>once|TRBJ2-1|-|TRBV6-1
TGTGCCAGCAGCGGGCGGGGGCAGGGTAATGAGCAGTTCTTC
CASSGRGQGNEQFF
>-|TRBJ1-2|-|TRBV2
TGTGCCAGCAGGCGGATTTCCTATGGCTACACCTTC
CASRRISYGYTF
>-|TRBJ2-7|-|TRBV13
TGTGCCAGCAGCTTAACAGGGCCCTACGAGCAGTACTTC
CASSLTGPYEQYF
>-|TRBJ2-3|TRBD2|TRBV2
TGTGCCAGCAGTGAAGTGCGGGAGTACCCGTATTTT
CASSEVREYPYF
>-|TRBJ2-7|-|TRBV4-1
TGCGCCAGCAGCCCAAGAGGGACCTACGAGCAGTACTTC
CASSPRGTYEQYF
>-|TRBJ1-2|TRBD1|TRBV7-2
TGTGCCAGCAGTGACAGGGGCTATGGCTACACCTTC
CASSDRGYGYTF
>-|TRBJ2-2|TRBD2|TRBV4-1
TGCGCCAGCAGCCGTGCGACTAGCGGGGGGGCAGGCACCGGGGAGCTGTTTTTT
CASSRATSGGAGTGELFF
>-|TRBJ1-1|-|TRBV11-2
TGTGCCAGCAGCTTTCCAGACACTGAAGCTTTCTTT
CASSFPDTEAFF
>-|TRBJ1-6|-|TRBV28
TGTGCCACCCGGCACCGGTCGACAGTCGATAATTCACCCCTCCACTTT
CATRHRSTVDNSPLHF
>-|TRBJ2-7|TRBD1|TRBV28
TGTGCCAGCAGTTTAAGCCCCGGGGACAGGTACTCCTACGAGCAGTACTTC
CASSLSPGDRYSYEQYF
>-|TRBJ1-1|TRBD1|TRBV2
TGTGCCAGCACTAAAAACCGGGGACAGGTAGATACTGAAGCTTTCTTT
CASTKNRGQVDTEAFF
>few|TRBJ1-1|-|TRBV29-1
TGCAGCGTTGAATGGTCAGGGTCTGAAGCTTTCTTT
CSVEWSGSEAFF
>-|TRBJ1-3|TRBD1|TRBV18
TGTGCCAGCTCACCTCTCACAGGGGTCGGAAACACCATATATTTT
CASSPLTGVGNTIYF
>once|TRBJ1-2|-|TRBV7-3
TGTGCCAGCAGACGGGGGGGCGCGTCTGACTATGGCTACACCTTC
CASRRGGASDYGYTF
>-|TRBJ2-1|TRBD1|TRBV28
TGTGCCAGCAGTTTGGGTGGGACAGGAGTCAATGAGCAGTTCTTC
CASSLGGTGVNEQFF
>-|TRBJ1-1|-|TRBV29-1
TGCAGCGTTGGGGAGACTGAAGCTTTCTTT
CSVGETEAFF
>-|TRBJ1-5|TRBD1|TRBV6-6
TGTGCCAGCAGTAGCCCCACAGGGGCCAAGCGTCCCCAGCATTTT
CASSSPTGAKRPQHF
>-|TRBJ2-2|TRBD2|TRBV11-3
TGTGCCAGCAGCCTAGCGGGGGGGACCGGGGAGCTGTTTTTT
CASSLAGGTGELFF
>-|TRBJ2-3|TRBD1|TRBV29-1
TGCAGCCAAGCCCGGGACAGACGGACAGATACGCAGTATTTT
CSQARDRRTDTQYF
>once|TRBJ2-5|TRBD2|TRBV7-8
TGTGCCAGCAGCCCGTGGACTAGCGGGGGGCTTAAGGAGACCCAGTACTTC
CASSPWTSGGLKETQYF
>-|TRBJ2-3|-|TRBV21-1
TGTGCCAGCACCAATGTCCCTAAGGGGCCCACGCAGTATTTT
CASTNVPKGPTQYF
>-|TRBJ1-2|-|TRBV5-4
TGTGCCAGCAGCCCTCCAGACAAAACCTATGGCTACACCTTC
CASSPPDKTYGYTF
>-|TRBJ1-5|-|TRBV5-6
TGTGCCAGCAGCTCGTTGACAGAGGACAATCAGCCCCAGCATTTT
CASSSLTEDNQPQHF
>-|TRBJ1-2|TRBD1|TRBV19
TGTGCCAGTAGTGTAGGACAGGAGAAGGGGAACTATGGCTACACCTTC
CASSVGQEKGNYGYTF
>-|TRBJ2-1|-|TRBV27
TGTGCCAGCAGTTTAGGCGACTTCCTGAGCTCCTACAATGAGCAGTTCTTC
CASSLGDFLSSYNEQFF
>-|TRBJ2-3|TRBD2|TRBV19
TGTGCCAGTAGTATAGGAGCGGGAGGGCCAGATACGCAGTATTTT
CASSIGAGGPDTQYF
>-|TRBJ1-2|-|TRBV5-1
TGCGCCAGCAGTAAGATGACGACAGCAGCTAACTATGGCTACACCTTC
CASSKMTTAANYGYTF
>-|TRBJ2-5|TRBD2|TRBV5-5
TGTGCCAGCAGCTTTTGGACGGCGATCTTAGCGGGAGACCAAGAGACCCAGTACTTC
CASSFWTAILAGDQETQYF
>-|TRBJ2-7|TRBD2|TRBV19
TGTGCCAGTAGTATAGCCCACGGGGGGGGCTACGAGCAGTACTTC
CASSIAHGGGYEQYF
>-|TRBJ2-2|TRBD2|TRBV25-1
TGTGCCAGCACCACTAGCGGGATTACAACCGGGGAGCTGTTTTTT
CASTTSGITTGELFF